This TCR beta chain is from a study of cytomegalovirus exposure and HLA in healthy donors. Across the study: Earlier findings included some 120 million unique TCR beta sequences obtained from about 180 million T cells. Study-level findings and limits: Later, an analysis showed that TCR beta chains associated with HLA were more clonally expanded than others that were equally common.

With 1 base removed from V and 0 bases from J, the gap between germline ends came to 7 bases. Germline CDR1 and CDR2: LGHNA and YSLEER. The CDR3 covers 14 residues. This clone has just a few counts. Its antigen is unknown. This specimen includes other DNA sequences encoding the same CDR3. The PCR contained 60 Vbeta and 13 Jbeta primers. The table came from immunoSEQ multiplex PCR; TCRdb's copy has only in-frame clones and leaves some out. The table has some 180,000 clones, 76% seen once. The sequenced sample consisted of PBMCs. The source is a woman under 40 in good health and CMV-seropositive. V gene TRBV4-3 combines with J gene TRBJ2-7; no reliable D call. Here the CDR3 DNA reads TGCGCCAGCAGCCAAGGGCAGTTCTCCTACGAGCAGTACTTC. Translating it yields CASSQGQFSYEQYF.